Listed here are 31 T cell receptor beta chains from one sample, sequenced in a study of regulatory T cells in long-lasting Graves disease. Time point meaning: newly diagnosed GD, antithyroid drugs for less than 3 months. PBMC RNA served as the TCR library source. With iRepertoire HTBI primers and Arm-PCR of CDR3 regions, TCR beta libraries were built. TCRdb analysed the multiplex PCR reads with MiXCR anew, one entry per CDR3 protein. The table has around 480,000 distinct CDR3 sequences, 15% to 20% seen once; the top ten hold about 12%. The data also belong to a second study, concerning T cells in Graves' hyperthyroidism and ophthalmopathy.

Sequenced material: peripheral blood mononuclear cells (PBMCs), taken at new diagnosis, from a patient treated with antithyroid drugs. These receptor sequences come from a middle-aged man with Graves disease.

Notes on this clonotype: A much larger clone differs from this one at a single base, so this may be a read error. The rearrangement links TRBV5-1 to TRBJ2-7, with D perhaps being TRBD1 or TRBD2 (7 bases each). This CDR3 has 16 residues. Germline CDR1 is SGHRS and CDR2 is YFSETQ. CDR3 sequence reads: CTSSLGGDSFVYEQYF. CDR3 nucleotide sequence: TGCACCAGCAGCTTGGGGGGGGACAGCTTCGTCTACGAGCAGTACTTC.

The chain links TRBV29-1 to TRBJ2-5; 12 bases line up with TRBD2. The CDR3 sequence is 15 residues long. The germline V gene has CDR1 SQVTM and CDR2 ANQGSEA. Trimming cost V 2 bases and J 1 base; bases outside gene matches: 2. Written as DNA, the CDR3 is TGCAGCGTTGAAAAGACTAGCGGGAGCCAAGAGACCCAGTACTTC. Translated, it gives CSVEKTSGSQETQYF.

This clonotype was seen a few times. The gene calls are TRBV5-4 and TRBJ2-5, with a possible D match to TRBD1 (5 bases). Germline lookup yields CDR1 SGHNT and CDR2 YYREEE (reference sequence). This CDR3 spans 13 amino acids. Trimming removed 9 bases from V and 2 bases from J, with 14 bases in between. The CDR3 loop is CANHLQGQETQYF. In DNA form, the CDR3 reads TGTGCCAACCACCTCCAGGGACAAGAGACCCAGTACTTC.

At least ten counts were recorded for this clonotype. The V call is TRBV20-1, the J call TRBJ2-7; D gene uncertain. The ends were cut back, 5 bases at V and 0 bases at J, with 11 bases in the middle. The germline gives CDR1 DFQATT, CDR2 SNEGSKA (reference sequence). The CDR3 runs 13 residues. Here the CDR3 DNA reads TGCAGTGCTGGTACAGAAAGCTCCTACGAGCAGTACTTC. It codes for CSAGTESSYEQYF.

Turning to this clonotype: It may be a read error: a sequence one base away is much more abundant. The rearrangement joins TRBV28 to TRBJ1-4; D is unresolved. This CDR3 is built from 13 residues. The germline V gene has CDR1 MDHEN and CDR2 SYDVKM. CDR3 sequence: CASSLRANEELFF. DNA for the CDR3: TGTGCCAGCAGTTTAAGAGCAAATGAAGAACTGTTTTTT.

This clonotype was seen repeatedly, ten times or more. The rearrangement uses TRBV11-2 and TRBJ1-1; possibly TRBD1 for D (5 bases). CDR1 SGHAT and CDR2 FQNNGV come from the germline V gene. The length of the CDR3 is 18 residues. V was clipped by 5 bases and J by 3 bases, with 25 bases between them. CDR3 loop: CASSARTRIGPLDTEAFF. The CDR3 DNA follows: TGTGCCAGCAGCGCCCGGACACGGATCGGTCCATTGGACACTGAAGCTTTCTTT.

The chain is built from TRBV20-1 and TRBJ2-7, with 9 bases that match TRBD2. After removal of 3 bases from V and 6 bases from J, the junction contained 3 bases not matched to a gene. CDR3 length equals 12 residues. Per the germline V gene, CDR1 is DFQATT and CDR2 is SNEGSKA (reference sequence). In DNA form, the CDR3 reads TGCAGTGCTAGGCGGGAGGGCTCCGAGCAGTACTTC. Its protein is CSARREGSEQYF.

This clonotype has more than one count but fewer than ten. The gene calls are TRBV6-2 or TRBV6-3 and TRBJ2-7, with 9 bases matching TRBD1. Germline V gives CDR1 MNHEY, CDR2 SVGEGT. V shed 7 bases and J 3 bases; nucleotides not matched to a gene: 4. The length of the CDR3 is 13 residues. Written as DNA, the CDR3 is TGTGCCAGCAAGAGGACAGGGGACTACGAGCAGTACTTC. It specifies CASKRTGDYEQYF.

Ten or more counts support this clonotype. This chain uses TRBV6-1 with TRBJ2-3; either TRBD1 or TRBD2 may supply D (5 bases each). CDR3 length equals 15 residues. Trimming removed 5 bases from V and 3 bases from J, with 15 bases in between. The V gene's germline CDR1 is MNHNS and CDR2 SASEGT. The CDR3 DNA reads as TGTGCCAGCAGTACGAATGGGGGACCGACAGATACGCAGTATTTT. This gives the protein CASSTNGGPTDTQYF.

This rearrangement joins TRBV20-1 to TRBJ2-7, with 8 positions matching TRBD1. Germline values: CDR1 DFQATT, CDR2 SNEGSKA (reference sequence). V dropped 6 bases and J dropped 4; count of bases not matched to a gene: 8. This CDR3 spans 13 amino acids. CDR3 sequence: CSAGRDRSYEQYF. CDR3 coding DNA: TGCAGTGCCGGCCGGGACAGGTCTTACGAGCAGTACTTC.

The chain combines TRBV12-3 or TRBV12-4 with TRBJ2-1; 11 bases map to TRBD2. V was clipped by 4 bases and J by 2 bases; unmatched bases: 4. The CDR3 is 16 residues long. CDR3 in DNA: TGTGCCAGCAGTTCCCTAGCGGGAGGCCCCTACAATGAGCAGTTCTTC. It is translated as CASSSLAGGPYNEQFF.

This clonotype was picked up a small number of times. The chain is built from TRBV15 and TRBJ1-5; possible D gene TRBD1, 5 bases. Germline V gives CDR1 LNHNV, CDR2 YYDKDF (reference sequence). The CDR3 is 15 amino acids. The ends were cut back, 3 bases at V and 5 bases at J, with 14 bases in the middle. The CDR3 loop is CATSRMDKEDQPQHF. DNA of the CDR3: TGTGCCACCAGCAGGATGGACAAAGAGGATCAGCCCCAGCATTTT.

This chain uses TRBV7-3 with TRBJ2-1, with D possibly matching TRBD1 (6 bases). The CDR3 consists of 15 residues. The V gene lost 5 bases and the J gene lost 3 bases, with 14 bases spanning the gap. Germline V gene sequence: CDR1 SGHTA, CDR2 FQGTGA. The CDR3 here is CASSAGDASYNEQFF. In DNA, the CDR3 is TGTGCCAGCAGCGCAGGGGACGCTAGCTACAATGAGCAGTTCTTC.

This clonotype was counted ten times or more. The rearrangement links TRBV28 to TRBJ2-1, with a possible D match to TRBD1 (6 bases). The germline V gene has CDR1 MDHEN and CDR2 SYDVKM. The CDR3 has 14 residues. Trimming pared 4 bases from V and 11 bases from J, leaving 18 bases between. CDR3 bases: TGTGCCAGCAGTTCCCTGGACAGCACCCCGCAGCAGTTCTTC. This sequence encodes CASSSLDSTPQQFF.

The chain uses TRBV7-9 and TRBJ2-3; possibly TRBD2 for D (5 bases). V was trimmed by 5 bases and J by 2 bases, leaving 20 bases between them. Germline CDR1 is SEHNR and CDR2 is FQNEAQ (reference sequence). This CDR3 has 17 residues. The CDR3 loop is CASSRRLASLNTDTQYF. The CDR3, as DNA: TGTGCCAGCAGCCGAAGATTAGCGTCCCTAAACACAGATACGCAGTATTTT.

In its sample, this clonotype was seen many times. This rearrangement joins TRBV10-1 to TRBJ2-1; 12 bases map to TRBD2. There are 15 residues in the CDR3. J lost 4 bases, V lost 8 bases, and 6 bases had no gene match. Germline lookup yields CDR1 WNHNN and CDR2 SYGVQD (reference sequence). This CDR3 is CASSRTSGVYNEQFF. CDR3 nucleotide sequence: TGCGCCAGCTCACGGACTAGCGGGGTGTACAATGAGCAGTTCTTC.

This clonotype has at least ten counts. The chain is built from TRBV11-3 and TRBJ1-2; D is ambiguous. V was pared by 3 bases and J by 8 bases, with 10 bases between. The CDR3 loop spans 12 amino acids. Germline CDR1 is SGHNT and CDR2 is YENEEA. As DNA, the CDR3 is TGTGCCAGCAGCTTCCAGGATCGGGGCTACACCTTC. This encodes CASSFQDRGYTF.

This clonotype was detected a few times. The V and J genes are TRBV20-1 and TRBJ1-5, with TRBD1 identical over 7 bases. CDR3 length: 14 amino acids. Per the germline V gene, CDR1 is DFQATT and CDR2 is SNEGSKA (reference sequence). Trimming cost V 3 bases and J 0 bases; bases outside gene matches: 2. The DNA of the CDR3 is TGCAGTGCTAGGAAGGGGGCTAGCAATCAGCCCCAGCATTTT. This translates into CSARKGASNQPQHF.

This clonotype was counted many times. The CDR3 nucleotides are TGTGCCAGCAGTTTCGAGGGATCTCGGGAGCAGTACTTC. This gives the protein CASSFEGSREQYF. The genes are TRBV12-3 or TRBV12-4 and TRBJ2-7, with D maybe TRBD2 (5 bases). V was shortened by 3 bases and J by 7 bases, with 13 bases between the two germline ends. The CDR3 is 13 amino acids.

In its sample, this clonotype was seen many times. V gene TRBV28 combines with J gene TRBJ1-1; no reliable D call. The length of the CDR3 is 17 residues. Trimming stripped 7 bases from V and 3 bases from J, with 24 bases between. Germline-derived CDR1 and CDR2 are MDHEN and SYDVKM. CDR3 DNA: TGTGCCAGCATTCCCGGGGATCGGGGAGCTGAGTACACTGAAGCTTTCTTT. Its protein product is CASIPGDRGAEYTEAFF. Complete variable domain (other parts from reference TRBV28 and TRBJ1-1): DVKVTQSSRYLVKRTGEKVFLECVQDMDHENMFWYRQDPGLGLRLIYFSYDVKMKEKGDIPEGYSVSREKKERFSLILESASTNQTSMYLCASIPGDRGAEYTEAFFGQGTRLTVV.

In its sample, this clonotype was seen many times. The rearrangement links TRBV7-8 to TRBJ2-3; 15 bases map to TRBD2. After removal of 3 bases from V and 6 bases from J, the junction contained 4 bases not matched to a gene. Germline lookup yields CDR1 SGHVS and CDR2 FQNEAQ. The CDR3 is 16 residues long. Here the CDR3 reads CASSFGTSGRRDTQYF. As DNA, the CDR3 is TGTGCCAGCAGCTTCGGGACTAGCGGGAGGCGCGATACGCAGTATTTT.

The rearrangement uses TRBV28 and TRBJ1-4; tentative D call: TRBD1 (5 bases). The CDR3 runs 15 residues. The ends were cut back, 8 bases at V and 5 bases at J, with 18 bases in the middle. Germline V lookup: CDR1 MDHEN, CDR2 SYDVKM. The CDR3 loop reads CASVPTGTENEKLFF. For the CDR3, the DNA is TGTGCCAGCGTCCCAACCGGGACCGAAAATGAAAAACTGTTTTTT.

Many counts were recorded for this clonotype. This chain joins TRBV7-3 and TRBJ2-3, with D unclear. This CDR3 contains 13 residues. The V end was cut by 5 bases, the J end by 2 bases, with 8 bases between. Germline CDR1 SGHTA, CDR2 FQGTGA. The CDR3: CASSPSYTDTQYF. The DNA of the CDR3 is TGTGCCAGCAGCCCCTCCTACACAGATACGCAGTATTTT. Full variable domain (rest looked up from reference TRBV7-3 and TRBJ2-3): GAGVSQTPSNKVTEKGKYVELRCDPISGHTALYWYRQSLGQGPEFLIYFQGTGAADDSGLPNDRFFAVRPEGSVSTLKIQRTERGDSAVYLCASSPSYTDTQYFGPGTRLTVL.

There are many counts of this clonotype. J is TRBJ2-3 and V is TRBV7-6; D is uncertain. Per germline, CDR1 SGHVS and CDR2 FNYEAQ. This CDR3 is built from 15 residues. The V end was cut by 0 bases, the J end by 1 base, with 8 bases between. The CDR3 bases are TGTGCCAGCAGCTTAGCCACGAGCGGCACAGATACGCAGTATTTT. This encodes CASSLATSGTDTQYF.

A few counts support this clonotype. DNA of the CDR3: TGTGCCAGCAGCCAGGGACAGGGGGTGAACACTGAAGCTTTCTTT. Translation: CASSQGQGVNTEAFF. The chain combines TRBV7-9 with TRBJ1-1; 11 bases fit TRBD1. The ends lost 5 bases at V and 0 bases at J; junction bases unmatched: 2. Looked up from germline, CDR1 is SEHNR and CDR2 is FQNEAQ (reference sequence). The CDR3 loop spans 15 amino acids.

The chain is built from TRBV14 and TRBJ2-2; 8 positions match TRBD2. Looked up from germline, CDR1 is SGHDN and CDR2 is FVKESK. The CDR3 totals 16 residues. Trimming took 4 bases from V and 1 from J; bases not matched to a gene: 5. The DNA of the CDR3 is TGTGCCAGCAGCCTCCCCGCGGGAGGGAACACCGGGGAGCTGTTTTTT. Translation: CASSLPAGGNTGELFF.

This clonotype occurred a few times. This chain joins TRBV15 and TRBJ2-7; TRBD2 agrees at 11 bases. Germline CDR1 is LNHNV and CDR2 is YYDKDF (reference sequence). V lost 3 bases, J lost 10 bases, and 5 bases stayed unmatched. This CDR3 region has 13 residues. CDR3 amino acids: CATSRLAGGLQYF. The CDR3, as DNA: TGTGCCACCAGCAGGCTAGCGGGAGGACTCCAGTACTTC.

The chain combines TRBV4-1 with TRBJ2-7, with 7 bases matching TRBD1. The length of the CDR3 is 16 residues. With V trimmed by 0 bases and J by 4 bases, 9 bases remained unmatched. Germline CDR1 reads MGHRA; CDR2 reads YSYEKL. The CDR3 loop is CASSQDANRGAYEQYF. DNA for the CDR3: TGCGCCAGCAGCCAAGATGCGAACAGGGGAGCTTACGAGCAGTACTTC.

This clonotype was seen ten or more times. This chain uses TRBV6-2 or TRBV6-3 with TRBJ2-1; D is possibly TRBD2 (5 bases). Trimming left V 0 bases short and J 7 bases short, with 10 bases between. The V gene's germline CDR1 is MNHEY and CDR2 SVGEGT. CDR3 length equals 14 residues. The CDR3 DNA follows: TGTGCCAGCAGTTACTCGATACGGGATAATGAGCAGTTCTTC. Residues: CASSYSIRDNEQFF.

V is TRBV12-3 or TRBV12-4 and J is TRBJ2-1; D gene unclear. The CDR3 sequence is 15 residues long. Trimming pared 3 bases from V and 8 bases from J, leaving 17 bases between. CDR3 amino acids: CASSFISVGSYEQFF. The CDR3 region has the DNA TGTGCCAGCAGTTTTATCAGCGTGGGGTCCTATGAGCAGTTCTTC.

This chain connects TRBV9 to TRBJ2-1; no clear D gene. Trimming removed 0 bases from V and 5 bases from J, with 9 bases in between. The germline CDR1 and CDR2 sequences are SGDLS and YYNGEE. The CDR3 is 14 residues long. The chain's CDR3 is CASSVGGPNNEQFF. CDR3 nucleotides: TGTGCCAGCAGCGTAGGGGGTCCTAACAATGAGCAGTTCTTC.